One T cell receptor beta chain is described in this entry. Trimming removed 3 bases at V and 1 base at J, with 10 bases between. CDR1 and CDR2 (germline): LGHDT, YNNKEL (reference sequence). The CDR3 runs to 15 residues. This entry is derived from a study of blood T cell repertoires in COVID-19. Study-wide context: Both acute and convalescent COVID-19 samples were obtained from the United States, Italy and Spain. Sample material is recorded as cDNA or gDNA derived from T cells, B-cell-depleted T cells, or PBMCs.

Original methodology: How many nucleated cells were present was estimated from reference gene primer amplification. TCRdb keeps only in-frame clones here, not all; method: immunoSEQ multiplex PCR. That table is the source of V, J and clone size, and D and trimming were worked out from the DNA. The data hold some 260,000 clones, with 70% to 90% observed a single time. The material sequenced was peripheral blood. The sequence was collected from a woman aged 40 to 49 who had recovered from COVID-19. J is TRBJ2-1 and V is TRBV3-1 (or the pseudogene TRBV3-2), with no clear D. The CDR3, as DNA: TGTGCCAGCAGCCATCCAACAAGATCCTACAATGAGCAGTTCTTC. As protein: CASSHPTRSYNEQFF.